This T cell receptor beta chain stems from a study of CD8+ T cells in alopecia areata. At the level of the study: Treatment ran 6 to 18 months, with 6 months of follow-up afterward.

RNA extraction and reverse transcription yielded cDNA as sequencing template. Sequencing was performed with immunoSEQ multiplex PCR; in TCRdb, only in-frame clones are kept and a portion is missing. Of about 76,000 clones in the sample, roughly 28% were seen once. CDR1 MNHEY and CDR2 SMNVEV come from the germline V gene (reference sequence). The CDR3 is 15 residues long. V lost 0 bases to trimming and J lost 4 bases, with 12 bases between them. Described treatment: oral pan-JAK inhibitor, 5-10 mg twice daily. The chain employs TRBV27 and TRBJ1-1; unclear D gene. The clonotype was recovered from a human donor with alopecia areata. Sequenced here: CD8+ T cells sorted from blood, sampled at week 4, from a patient treated with tofacitinib. The CDR3 DNA reads as TGTGCCAGCAGTTTATCTGGCGGGCGTGGCACTGAAGCTTTCTTT. Translation gives CASSLSGGRGTEAFF.